The sequence of this T cell receptor (beta chain) was determined in a study of regulatory T cells in long-lasting Graves disease. Study-level information: Less than 3 months of antithyroid drugs had been taken by newly diagnosed Graves' patients. General study results and limits: Persistent cases of Graves' showed reduced TCR diversity relative to newly diagnosed patients.

This clonotype appeared many times. Its target is unknown. Investigators prepared the TCR beta libraries by applying iRepertoire HTBI primers and Arm-PCR of CDR3 regions. In the original analysis: Across the samples, identification revealed 50 to 80 TRBV and 12 to 15 TRBJ segments. TCRdb analysed the multiplex PCR reads with MiXCR anew, one entry per CDR3 protein. TCRdb's processing, not the study's, gives the V and J calls here. Found here are fewer than 350,000 distinct CDR3 sequences, about a sixth of them singletons; the top ten hold roughly 40%. CDR3 length: 14 amino acids. The V and J ends lost 5 bases and 4 bases, in that order; junction bases with no gene match: 8. Germline V gives CDR1 MNHEY, CDR2 SMNVEV (reference sequence). Time point denoted: newly diagnosed GD, antithyroid drugs for less than 3 months. PBMC-extracted RNA yielded the TCR library.

The chain uses TRBV27 and TRBJ2-7, with 7 bases matching TRBD2. The sample was peripheral blood mononuclear cells (PBMCs), taken at new diagnosis, from a patient treated with antithyroid drugs. This TCR came from a female donor with Graves disease. The DNA for the CDR3 is TGTGCCAGCAGTCCCCCGGGGGGTGCTTACGAGCAGTACTTC. It is translated as CASSPPGGAYEQYF.